This T cell receptor beta chain was profiled in a study of blood T cell repertoires in COVID-19. Background on the study: Both acute and convalescent COVID-19 samples were obtained from the United States, Italy and Spain. Sample material is recorded as cDNA or gDNA derived from T cells, B-cell-depleted T cells, or PBMCs.

In Cohort 3, a recovered donor had either two negative PCRs, clearance, or symptom resolution. Repertoires were generated with immunoSEQ multiplex PCR, while TCRdb's copy carries only in-frame clones and drops some. The sample contains about 200,000 clones, roughly 90% of which appear only once. This clone was counted once. Germline V gene sequence: CDR1 SNHLY, CDR2 FYNNEI. V lost 6 bases to trimming and J lost 4 bases; unmatched junction nucleotides: 12. The CDR3 contains 16 residues. The receptor comes from a woman between 18 and 29 years old who had recovered from COVID-19. The sequencing sample was made of PBMCs or T cells enriched from blood (not recorded which). The chain recombines TRBV2 with TRBJ1-3; the match to TRBD1 covers 7 bases. CDR3 in amino acids: CASSPTPGGTGNTIYF. CDR3 DNA sequence: TGTGCCAGCAGCCCTACACCAGGGGGAACAGGAAACACCATATATTTT.